The 2 T cell receptor beta chains listed next were all sequenced from one sample in a study of blood T cell repertoires in COVID-19. Sequencing was performed with immunoSEQ multiplex PCR; in TCRdb, only in-frame clones are kept and a portion is missing. The data hold about 180,000 clones, with 80% to 90% observed a single time. Sequenced input: PBMCs or T cells enriched from blood (not recorded which). These receptors were taken from a woman aged 18-29 years who had recovered from COVID-19.

The J gene is TRBJ1-1, the V gene TRBV27; D is possibly TRBD1 (6 bases). The CDR3 length is 14 residues. Germline V lookup: CDR1 MNHEY, CDR2 SMNVEV (reference sequence). With 3 bases removed from V and 5 bases from J, the gap between germline ends came to 13 bases. CDR3 residues: CASSLVGARTEAFF. CDR3 nucleotide sequence: TGTGCCAGCAGTTTGGTGGGGGCGCGGACTGAAGCTTTCTTT.

The V and J genes are TRBV4-2 and TRBJ2-1, with D possibly TRBD1 on 5 matching bases. The CDR3 is made up of 17 amino acids. V was shortened by 2 bases and J by 2 bases, with 16 bases between the two germline ends. CDR1 and CDR2 (germline): LGHNA, YNFKEQ. CDR3 bases: TGTGCCAGCAGCCAAAAAGGGGTTCCTCTTCCCTACAATGAGCAGTTCTTC. It translates to CASSQKGVPLPYNEQFF.